The 20 T cell receptor beta chains given below trace back to one sample, sequenced in a study of blood T cell repertoires in COVID-19. Using immunoSEQ multiplex PCR, the repertoire was profiled, and TCRdb retains in-frame clones only, with some absent. The sample yields roughly 100,000 clones, around 86% seen once. The sequenced sample consisted of peripheral blood. The receptors shown here come from a woman of 80 years or more with active or convalescent COVID-19.

Only a few counts were recorded for this clone. V and J are TRBV5-4 and TRBJ1-2, with 9 bases that match TRBD1. Germline CDR1 reads SGHNT; CDR2 reads YYREEE (reference sequence). CDR3 length: 14 amino acids. Trimming at V came to 5 bases and at J to 2 bases, leaving 4 bases not matched to a gene. The CDR3 nucleotides are TGTGCCAGCAGTCAAGGACAGGGGAACTATGGCTACACCTTC. It specifies CASSQGQGNYGYTF.

The chain joins TRBV5-1 to TRBJ1-4; 8 bases are shared with TRBD1. The CDR3 runs 15 residues. CDR1 and CDR2 (germline): SGHRS, YFSETQ. After removal of 1 base from V and 8 bases from J, the junction contained 7 bases not matched to a gene. The CDR3 sequence is CASSLSQGAKEKLFF. In nucleotides, the CDR3 is TGCGCCAGCAGCTTGAGTCAGGGGGCAAAAGAAAAACTGTTTTTT. The complete variable domain, with remaining parts taken from reference TRBV5-1 and TRBJ1-4, reads KAGVTQTPRYLIKTRGQQVTLSCSPISGHRSVSWYQQTPGQGLQFLFEYFSETQRNKGNFPGRFSGRQFSNSRSEMNVSTLELGDSALYLCASSLSQGAKEKLFFGSGTQLSVL.

The table lists this clone with a few counts. This chain links TRBV5-1 with TRBJ2-7; perhaps TRBD1 as D (6 bases). Deletions cut 4 bases from V and 5 bases from J, with 16 bases between. Germline V gene sequence: CDR1 SGHRS, CDR2 YFSETQ. The CDR3 loop spans 14 amino acids. CDR3 region: CASSPFRQAHEQYF. CDR3 DNA sequence: TGCGCCAGCAGCCCATTCCGACAGGCCCACGAGCAGTACTTC.

The genes are TRBV11-2 and TRBJ1-1, with TRBD1 as a possible D gene (6 bases). Trimming took 5 bases from V and 5 from J, leaving 12 bases between them. CDR1 and CDR2 from the germline V gene are SGHAT and FQNNGV. There are 13 residues in the CDR3. The DNA for the CDR3 is TGTGCCAGCAGCGGCAGGGGTTGGACTGAAGCTTTCTTT. Translated: CASSGRGWTEAFF. Complete variable domain (other parts from reference TRBV11-2 and TRBJ1-1): EAGVAQSPRYKIIEKRQSVAFWCNPISGHATLYWYQQILGQGPKLLIQFQNNGVVDDSQLPKDRFSAERLKGVDSTLKIQPAKLEDSAVYLCASSGRGWTEAFFGQGTRLTVV.

The chain employs TRBV9 and TRBJ2-2, with TRBD2 matching 9 bases. Per the germline V gene, CDR1 is SGDLS and CDR2 is YYNGEE. The V gene end was trimmed by 2 bases and the J gene end by 5 bases; junction bases not matched to a gene: 7. The CDR3 is 16 residues long. CDR3 residues: CASSVVGTSWTGELFF. The CDR3 DNA reads as TGTGCCAGCAGCGTTGTGGGGACTAGCTGGACCGGGGAGCTGTTTTTT.

The sample holds a few counts of this clone. The chain couples TRBV7-9 to TRBJ2-1, with D unclear. V was shortened by 3 bases and J by 5 bases, with 11 bases between the two germline ends. The CDR3 has 14 residues. Germline V gene lookup returns CDR1 SEHNR and CDR2 FQNEAQ (reference sequence). DNA for the CDR3: TGTGCCAGCAGCTTGGGCCAGATCAACAATGAGCAGTTCTTC. Translation gives CASSLGQINNEQFF.

The genes are TRBV5-4 and TRBJ2-7; weak D call: TRBD1 (5 bases). Deletions cut 0 bases from V and 4 bases from J, with 5 bases between. The CDR3 extends over 12 amino acids. The germline gives CDR1 SGHNT, CDR2 YYREEE (reference sequence). In DNA, the CDR3 is TGTGCCAGCAGCTTGGACAGGTACGAGCAGTACTTC. Residues: CASSLDRYEQYF.

The chain combines TRBV18 with TRBJ2-2; D is possibly TRBD1 (6 bases). Germline V gene lookup returns CDR1 KGHSH and CDR2 LQKENI. The CDR3 extends over 15 amino acids. The ends were cut back, 3 bases at V and 4 bases at J, with 12 bases in the middle. The CDR3: CASSPRRGATGELFF. CDR3 DNA sequence: TGTGCCAGCTCACCTCGCAGGGGAGCCACCGGGGAGCTGTTTTTT.

This clone has more than one count but fewer than ten. V usage is TRBV5-6 and J usage is TRBJ2-3, with TRBD2 matching 10 bases. This CDR3 is built from 16 residues. CDR1 SGHDT and CDR2 YYEEEE come from the germline V gene. V shed 6 bases, J shed 6 bases, and the junction held 13 bases outside the gene matches. The CDR3 sequence is CASTREAGGPWDTQYF. CDR3 DNA: TGTGCCAGCACGCGGGAAGCGGGGGGGCCTTGGGATACGCAGTATTTT.

J is TRBJ2-1 and V is TRBV7-9; 9 bases fit TRBD1. This CDR3 spans 13 amino acids. The V segment lost 3 bases and the J segment 15 bases; nucleotides outside the gene matches: 9. Per the germline V gene, CDR1 is SEHNR and CDR2 is FQNEAQ (reference sequence). CDR3 in DNA: TGTGCCAGCAGCTTCCTGGGGGACAGGGCACGGTTCTTC. The encoded protein is CASSFLGDRARFF.

The chain joins TRBV24-1 to TRBJ1-6; D unclear. Germline loops: CDR1 KGHDR, CDR2 SFDVKD. V lost 4 bases to trimming and J lost 0 bases, with 12 bases between them. The CDR3 covers 17 residues. The CDR3 loop is CATSDTQQSSYNSPLHF. The CDR3 region has the DNA TGTGCCACCAGTGACACCCAACAGAGCTCCTATAATTCACCCCTCCACTTT.

The chain is built from TRBV25-1 and TRBJ2-3; 10 bases fit TRBD2. From germline, CDR1 is MGHDK and CDR2 SYGVNS. The J segment lost 2 bases and the V segment lost 8 bases, leaving 13 bases of the junction unmatched. The CDR3 sequence is 17 residues long. CDR3 region: CASETSTGTSATDTQYF. The CDR3, as DNA: TGTGCCAGCGAAACCTCCACTGGGACTAGCGCCACAGATACGCAGTATTTT.

The CDR3 is CASSLRGLVGAVALETYNEQFF. The CDR3 coding sequence is TGTGCCAGCAGTTTAAGAGGACTAGTTGGCGCAGTGGCGTTGGAAACCTACAATGAGCAGTTCTTC. This chain joins TRBV27 and TRBJ2-1; 7 positions agree with TRBD2. The CDR3 is 22 residues long. With 2 bases clipped from V and 2 bases from J, the junction kept 24 bases outside the gene matches. Germline CDR1 is MNHEY and CDR2 is SMNVEV (reference sequence).

In its sample, this clone was seen a few times. The chain recombines TRBV9 with TRBJ1-1, with TRBD1 matching 9 bases. The germline CDR1 and CDR2 sequences are SGDLS and YYNGEE. The V and J ends lost 3 bases and 6 bases, in that order; junction bases with no gene match: 9. This CDR3 has 15 amino acids. The CDR3 sequence is CASSGGGQGAAEAFF. The CDR3, as DNA: TGTGCCAGCAGCGGAGGGGGACAGGGAGCGGCTGAAGCTTTCTTT.

This clone was seen only once. The genes are TRBV6-2 or TRBV6-3 and TRBJ2-5, with D uncertain. Looked up from germline, CDR1 is MNHEY and CDR2 is SVGEGT. There are 13 residues in the CDR3. Trimming removed 5 bases from V and 1 base from J, with 8 bases in between. The CDR3 region is CASSLLFQETQYF. In DNA form, the CDR3 reads TGTGCCAGCAGTCTCCTATTCCAAGAGACCCAGTACTTC.

This clone was found once. This same CDR3 is encoded by further DNA sequences in the sample. The V and J genes are TRBV5-8 and TRBJ1-2; D not certain. Germline V CDR1 and CDR2: SGHTS, YDEGEE. V was cut by 3 bases and J by 3 bases, with 12 bases left in between. The CDR3 runs 14 residues. The CDR3 protein is CASSSGRGDYGYTF. In DNA, the CDR3 is TGTGCCAGCAGCTCCGGTCGGGGAGACTATGGCTACACCTTC.

V is TRBV2 and J is TRBJ2-7, with 8 bases lining up with TRBD2. The CDR3 is made up of 14 amino acids. Trimming at V came to 9 bases and at J to 4 bases, leaving 11 bases not matched to a gene. Germline assignment: CDR1 SNHLY and CDR2 FYNNEI. The CDR3 loop is CARQREMNGYEQYF. CDR3 coding DNA: TGTGCCAGACAGCGGGAGATGAACGGGTACGAGCAGTACTTC. Using reference TRBV2 and TRBJ2-7 for the parts outside the CDR3, the full variable domain is EPEVTQTPSHQVTQMGQEVILRCVPISNHLYFYWYRQILGQKVEFLVSFYNNEISEKSEIFDDQFSVERPDGSNFTLKIRSTKLEDSAMYFCARQREMNGYEQYFGPGTRLTVT.

V usage is TRBV4-3 and J usage is TRBJ1-6, with 8 bases matching TRBD1. Germline V gene sequence: CDR1 LGHNA, CDR2 YSLEER. The V and J ends lost 3 bases and 7 bases, in that order; junction bases with no gene match: 14. The CDR3 is 18 amino acids. CDR3 region: CASSQDPPRTGRNSPLHF. The CDR3 DNA follows: TGCGCCAGCAGCCAGGATCCCCCCCGGACAGGGAGAAATTCACCCCTCCACTTT.

This chain uses TRBV10-2 with TRBJ1-2; no clear D. Trimming pared 10 bases from V and 4 bases from J, leaving 13 bases between. The CDR3 is made up of 12 amino acids. CDR1 is WSHSY, CDR2 SAAADI, per germline. The CDR3 sequence: CATQDRFYGYTF. CDR3 DNA sequence: TGCGCCACCCAGGATCGGTTCTATGGCTACACCTTC.

The V and J genes are TRBV3-1 (or the pseudogene TRBV3-2) and TRBJ1-1; 8 bases are shared with TRBD1. The V gene end was trimmed by 3 bases and the J gene end by 4 bases; junction bases not matched to a gene: 4. The length of the CDR3 is 14 residues. Germline values: CDR1 LGHDT, CDR2 YNNKEL (reference sequence). The CDR3 here is CASSHRQGTTEAFF. The CDR3, as DNA: TGTGCCAGCAGCCATCGACAGGGGACCACTGAAGCTTTCTTT.